This T cell receptor beta chain was captured in a study of CD8 T cells in ankylosing spondylitis. TCRdb re-called the 5' RACE reads with MiXCR, one entry per CDR3 protein. The table has approximately 260,000 distinct CDR3 sequences, roughly 8.6% seen once. Study results and limitations: CD8+ disease-linked clones were present at relatively low frequencies in blood.

This clonotype was detected ten times or more. What it binds is not known. This receptor was identified in a male donor with ankylosing spondylitis or in good health (not recorded which). Sequenced: blood, either unsorted or a sorted T cell fraction (not recorded which).

CDR3 sequence reads: CASSYSGLGELFF. The CDR3 nucleotides are TGTGCCAGCAGTTACTCGGGGCTTGGGGAGCTGTTTTTT. The V call is TRBV6-5, the J call TRBJ2-2; D might be TRBD1 (5 bases). The germline CDR1 and CDR2 sequences are MNHEY and SVGAGI. V gave up 0 bases and J gave up 8 bases, with 7 bases separating them. This CDR3 is built from 13 residues.